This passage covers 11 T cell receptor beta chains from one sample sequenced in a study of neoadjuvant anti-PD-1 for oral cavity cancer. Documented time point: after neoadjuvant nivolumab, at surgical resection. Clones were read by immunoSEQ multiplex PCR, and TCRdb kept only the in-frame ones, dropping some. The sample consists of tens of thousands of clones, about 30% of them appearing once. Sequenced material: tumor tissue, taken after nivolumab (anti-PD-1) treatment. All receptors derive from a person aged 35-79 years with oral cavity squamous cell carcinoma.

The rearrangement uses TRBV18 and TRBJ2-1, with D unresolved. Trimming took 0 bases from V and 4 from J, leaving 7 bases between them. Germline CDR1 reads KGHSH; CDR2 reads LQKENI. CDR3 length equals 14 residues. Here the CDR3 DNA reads TGTGCCAGCTCACCACCAAACCTATACAATGAGCAGTTCTTC. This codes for CASSPPNLYNEQFF.

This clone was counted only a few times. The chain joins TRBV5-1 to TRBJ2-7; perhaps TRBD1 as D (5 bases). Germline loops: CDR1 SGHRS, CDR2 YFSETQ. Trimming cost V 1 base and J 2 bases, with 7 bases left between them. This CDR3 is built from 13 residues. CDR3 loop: CASSLTGPYEQYF. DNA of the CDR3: TGCGCCAGCAGCTTGACAGGACCCTACGAGCAGTACTTC.

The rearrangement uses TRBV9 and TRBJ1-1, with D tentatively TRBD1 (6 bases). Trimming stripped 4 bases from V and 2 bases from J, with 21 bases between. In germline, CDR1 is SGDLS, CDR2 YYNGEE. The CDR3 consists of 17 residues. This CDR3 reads CASSPGQRTKANTEAFF. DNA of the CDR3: TGTGCCAGCAGCCCTGGACAGCGAACAAAAGCAAACACTGAAGCTTTCTTT.

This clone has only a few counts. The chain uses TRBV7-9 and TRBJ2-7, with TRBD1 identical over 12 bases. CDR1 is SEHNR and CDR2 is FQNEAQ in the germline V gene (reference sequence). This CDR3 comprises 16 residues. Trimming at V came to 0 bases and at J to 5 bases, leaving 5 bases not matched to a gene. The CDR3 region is CASSLASGTGGNEQYF. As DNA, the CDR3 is TGTGCCAGCAGCTTAGCTTCAGGGACAGGGGGCAACGAGCAGTACTTC. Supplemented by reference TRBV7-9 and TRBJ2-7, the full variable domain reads DTGVSQNPRHKITKRGQNVTFRCDPISEHNRLYWYRQTLGQGPEFLTYFQNEAQLEKSRLLSDRFSAERPKGSFSTLEIQRTEQGDSAMYLCASSLASGTGGNEQYFGPGTRLTVT.

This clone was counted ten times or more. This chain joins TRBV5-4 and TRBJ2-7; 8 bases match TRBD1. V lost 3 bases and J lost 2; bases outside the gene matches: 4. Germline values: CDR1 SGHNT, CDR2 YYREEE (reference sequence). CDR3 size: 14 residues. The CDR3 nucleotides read TGTGCCAGCAGCTGGGGACAGGATCCCTACGAGCAGTACTTC. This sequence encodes CASSWGQDPYEQYF. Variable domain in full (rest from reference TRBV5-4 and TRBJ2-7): ETGVTQSPTHLIKTRGQQVTLRCSSQSGHNTVSWYQQALGQGPQFIFQYYREEENGRGNFPPRFSGLQFPNYSSELNVNALELDDSALYLCASSWGQDPYEQYFGPGTRLTVT.

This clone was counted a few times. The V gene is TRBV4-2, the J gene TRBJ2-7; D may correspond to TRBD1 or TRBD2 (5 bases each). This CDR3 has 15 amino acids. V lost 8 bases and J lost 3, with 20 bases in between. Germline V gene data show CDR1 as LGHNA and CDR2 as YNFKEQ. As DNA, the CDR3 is TGTGCCAGCCAGCCCCTCCCGGGACGAAGCTACGAGCAGTACTTC. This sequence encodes CASQPLPGRSYEQYF.

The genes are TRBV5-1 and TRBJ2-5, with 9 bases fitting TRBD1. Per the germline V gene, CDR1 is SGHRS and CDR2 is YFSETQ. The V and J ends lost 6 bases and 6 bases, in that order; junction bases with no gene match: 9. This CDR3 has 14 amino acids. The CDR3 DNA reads TGCGCCAGCACCGAGGGACAGGGCTTGAAGACCCAGTACTTC. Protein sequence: CASTEGQGLKTQYF. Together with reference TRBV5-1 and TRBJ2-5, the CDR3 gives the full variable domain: KAGVTQTPRYLIKTRGQQVTLSCSPISGHRSVSWYQQTPGQGLQFLFEYFSETQRNKGNFPGRFSGRQFSNSRSEMNVSTLELGDSALYLCASTEGQGLKTQYFGPGTRLLVL.

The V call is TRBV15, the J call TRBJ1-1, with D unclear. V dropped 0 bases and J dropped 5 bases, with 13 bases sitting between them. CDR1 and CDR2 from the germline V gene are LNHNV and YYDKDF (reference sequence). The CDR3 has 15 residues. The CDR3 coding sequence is TGTGCCACCAGCAGAGAGGCAGCAGAGTGGACTGAAGCTTTCTTT. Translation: CATSREAAEWTEAFF.

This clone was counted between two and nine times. The CDR3, as DNA: TGCGCCAGCAGCCAAGTTTCGGGGACTAGCGGGGTTTACGAGCAGTACTTC. Its translation is CASSQVSGTSGVYEQYF. The V call is TRBV4-1, the J call TRBJ2-7; 13 nucleotides agree with TRBD2. V gave up 1 base and J gave up 4 bases; unmatched junction bases: 7. CDR3 length equals 17 residues. CDR1 is MGHRA, CDR2 YSYEKL, per germline.

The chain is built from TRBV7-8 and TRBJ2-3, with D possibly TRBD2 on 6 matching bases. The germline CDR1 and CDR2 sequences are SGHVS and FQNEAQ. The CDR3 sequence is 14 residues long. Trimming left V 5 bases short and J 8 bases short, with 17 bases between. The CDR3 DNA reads TGTGCCAGCAGCCCCCATTCGGGAGCGGCTACGCAGTATTTT. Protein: CASSPHSGAATQYF. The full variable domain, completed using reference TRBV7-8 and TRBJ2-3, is GAGVSQSPRYKVAKRGQDVALRCDPISGHVSLFWYQQALGQGPEFLTYFQNEAQLDKSGLPSDRFFAERPEGSVSTLKIQRTQQEDSAVYLCASSPHSGAATQYFGPGTRLTVL.

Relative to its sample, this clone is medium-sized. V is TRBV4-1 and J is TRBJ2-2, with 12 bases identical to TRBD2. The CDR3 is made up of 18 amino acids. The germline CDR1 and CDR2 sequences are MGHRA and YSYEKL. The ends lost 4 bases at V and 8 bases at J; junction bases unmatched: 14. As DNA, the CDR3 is TGCGCCAGCAGCCGCCTCCGCCCTAGCGGGGGGGCGCTGGGGGAGCTGTTTTTT. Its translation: CASSRLRPSGGALGELFF.